A selection of T cell receptor beta chains follows, all from one sample in a study of blood T cell repertoires in COVID-19. Sequenced by immunoSEQ multiplex PCR; TCRdb stores in-frame clones only, minus some. The profile covers about 260,000 clones, with 87% appearing a single time and about 1.6% taken by the ten largest. Input material: peripheral blood. Every receptor here comes from a woman aged 40 to 50 who had recovered from COVID-19. The CDR3 runs from the conserved cysteine through the conserved F or W. Fields, in order: D gene, V gene, clone size, J gene, CDR3 protein, CDR3 DNA. The D gene is left open where the match is weak. Clone size is shown for a subset of rows, as once, few, many or a class of expanded clone.

.	TRBV25-1	few	TRBJ2-3	CAIRDSLSTDTQYF	TGTGCCATCCGGGACTCTCTAAGCACAGATACGCAGTATTTT
.	TRBV18	.	TRBJ2-1	CASLESRDGNEQFF	TGTGCCAGCCTCGAATCCAGGGATGGCAATGAGCAGTTCTTC
TRBD1	TRBV5-1	.	TRBJ1-2	CASSPGDRANYGYTF	TGCGCCAGCAGCCCTGGGGACAGGGCCAACTATGGCTACACCTTC
.	TRBV5-1	.	TRBJ1-6	CASGFEGLAGSPLHF	TGCGCCAGCGGGTTTGAGGGCCTCGCCGGTTCACCCCTCCACTTT
.	TRBV4-3	.	TRBJ2-7	CASSQVWGWTDVSGEQYF	TGCGCCAGCAGCCAAGTTTGGGGATGGACAGACGTGAGTGGGGAGCAGTACTTC
TRBD1	TRBV5-6	.	TRBJ1-1	CASSRDRGTEAFF	TGTGCCAGCAGCCGGGACAGGGGCACTGAAGCTTTCTTT
.	TRBV30	.	TRBJ1-5	CAWSITTDQPQHF	TGTGCCTGGAGTATCACAACCGATCAGCCCCAGCATTTT
TRBD1	TRBV9	.	TRBJ1-3	CASSGQGAWNTIYF	TGTGCCAGCAGCGGACAGGGGGCTTGGAACACCATATATTTT
.	TRBV5-6	.	TRBJ1-2	CASSLGPREDYGYTF	TGTGCCAGCAGCTTGGGTCCCAGGGAGGACTATGGCTACACCTTC
.	TRBV7-2	.	TRBJ1-2	CASSPRWGDYGYTF	TGTGCCAGCAGCCCAAGATGGGGGGACTATGGCTACACCTTC
TRBD1	TRBV7-9	.	TRBJ1-4	CASSAPTGGEEKLFF	TGTGCCAGCAGCGCGCCAACAGGGGGCGAAGAAAAACTGTTTTTT
.	TRBV15	.	TRBJ2-2	CATSRELMNTGELFF	TGTGCCACCAGCAGAGAACTTATGAACACCGGGGAGCTGTTTTTT
TRBD1	TRBV9	.	TRBJ1-2	CASSGTGGNYGYTF	TGTGCCAGCAGCGGGACAGGGGGGAACTATGGCTACACCTTC
.	TRBV3-1/TRBV3-2	.	TRBJ1-2	CASSPSHTGVRGYTF	TGTGCCAGCAGCCCTAGCCATACGGGAGTGAGGGGCTACACCTTC